This T cell receptor beta chain was sequenced in a study of graft-versus-host responses after intestinal transplantation. CDR3 length: 15 residues. Trimming took 6 bases from V and 0 from J; bases not matched to a gene: 6. Germline V gives CDR1 KGHSH, CDR2 LQKENI. Upon completion of the reaction, proliferating CFSE-low responders, both CD3+CD4+ and CD3+CD8+, were sorted. This clone was seen only once. Repertoires were generated with immunoSEQ multiplex PCR, while TCRdb's copy carries only in-frame clones and drops some. The sample has approximately 11,000 clones; roughly 30% are singletons. The sample here was alloreactive CD4+ T cells from a mixed lymphocyte reaction culture, taken before transplantation. Subset reported: CFSE-low proliferating T cells sorted from roughly six-day pre-transplant mixed lymphocyte reaction (GvH or HvG direction). The V and J genes are TRBV18 and TRBJ1-1, with 8 nucleotides matching TRBD1. The TCR originated in a human patient who was an organ donor for intestinal transplantation. The CDR3: CASSPDRAMNTEAFF. The DNA of the CDR3 is TGTGCCAGCTCTCCGGACAGGGCCATGAACACTGAAGCTTTCTTT. Drawing the rest from reference TRBV18 and TRBJ1-1, the complete variable domain is NAGVMQNPRHLVRRRGQEARLRCSPMKGHSHVYWYRQLPEEGLKFMVYLQKENIIDESGMPKERFSAEFPKEGPSILRIQQVVRGDSAAYFCASSPDRAMNTEAFFGQGTRLTVV.